These 29 T cell receptor beta chains share one sample of origin, sequenced in a study of T cell clonotyping in hematopoietic cell transplantation (dated by TCRdb to the early 2020s). The library was prepared using the immunoSEQ multiplex PCR assay. The clones in this table, taken by TCRdb from immuneACCESS, are in-frame only. Not every clone is retained; where verified, under half of the shortfall comes from an unresolved V gene, and the cause of the rest is unknown. In this sample the table shows some 8,500 clones, 65% to 85% of which occur a single time. The ten largest clones take up roughly 33% of the sample. The sample's time point label is to be understood as: recipient sample about 28 days before transplant, after cytoreduction. The sequences come from peripheral blood mononuclear cells, collected before stem cell transplant. All receptors come from a man in his 60s with acute myeloid leukemia. Some clones in this sample may be carry-over from other donors' samples.

This chain connects TRBV13 to TRBJ2-7, with 15 bases identical to TRBD2. The CDR3 spans 16 residues. Trimming cost V 5 bases and J 4 bases; bases outside gene matches: 6. CDR1 and CDR2 (germline): PRHDT, FYEKMQ (reference sequence). Here the CDR3 reads CASSAGTSGRFYEQYF. In DNA, the CDR3 is TGTGCCAGCAGCGCCGGGACTAGCGGGAGGTTTTACGAGCAGTACTTC.

This sequence joins TRBV11-2 and TRBJ2-1; 15 bases match TRBD2. V gave up 5 bases and J gave up 12 bases; unmatched junction bases: 8. The CDR3 consists of 15 residues. Germline V gene data show CDR1 as SGHAT and CDR2 as FQNNGV. The CDR3 region is CASSPWTSGRAWQFF. DNA for the CDR3: TGTGCCAGCAGCCCGTGGACTAGCGGGAGGGCCTGGCAGTTCTTC.

The V and J genes are TRBV19 and TRBJ1-1; 9 nucleotides match TRBD1. With 5 bases clipped from V and 4 bases from J, the junction kept 8 bases outside the gene matches. Germline V lookup: CDR1 LNHDA, CDR2 SQIVND (reference sequence). The CDR3 is made up of 15 amino acids. The CDR3 sequence: CASSLNSQGATEAFF. CDR3 DNA: TGTGCCAGTAGTCTGAACTCACAGGGGGCCACTGAAGCTTTCTTT.

The chain uses TRBV30 and TRBJ2-7; 8 bases fit TRBD1. The V and J ends lost 4 bases and 2 bases, in that order; junction bases with no gene match: 10. This CDR3 spans 15 amino acids. Germline V CDR1 and CDR2: GTSNPN, SVGIG (reference sequence). Here the CDR3 reads CAWKKAGTGAYEQYF. DNA for the CDR3: TGTGCCTGGAAGAAGGCCGGGACAGGCGCCTACGAGCAGTACTTC.

The sample holds a few counts of this clone. CDR3 DNA sequence: TGTGCCAGCAGCTCTAGCGGGATCACCGGGGAGCTGTTTTTT. It specifies CASSSSGITGELFF. The V and J genes are TRBV5-4 and TRBJ2-2; the match to TRBD2 covers 9 bases. With 3 bases clipped from V and 4 bases from J, the junction kept 1 base outside the gene matches. The CDR3 covers 14 residues. Germline CDR1 reads SGHNT; CDR2 reads YYREEE (reference sequence).

This chain connects TRBV2 to TRBJ2-7; the match to TRBD2 covers 7 bases. The V and J ends lost 7 bases and 7 bases, in that order; junction bases with no gene match: 13. CDR3 length equals 14 residues. The germline V gene encodes CDR1 SNHLY and CDR2 FYNNEI. The CDR3 spells CASIERENLGEQYF. In DNA form, the CDR3 reads TGTGCCAGCATCGAGCGGGAAAATCTCGGGGAGCAGTACTTC. The full variable domain, its missing parts supplied by reference TRBV2 and TRBJ2-7, is EPEVTQTPSHQVTQMGQEVILRCVPISNHLYFYWYRQILGQKVEFLVSFYNNEISEKSEIFDDQFSVERPDGSNFTLKIRSTKLEDSAMYFCASIERENLGEQYFGPGTRLTVT.

This clone was seen more than once but under ten times. The chain carries TRBV5-4 and TRBJ1-1, with D possibly being TRBD1 (6 bases). CDR3 length: 15 amino acids. CDR1 and CDR2 (germline): SGHNT, YYREEE (reference sequence). Trimming removed 5 bases at V and 1 base at J, with 15 bases between. The CDR3 region is CASRGRGGENTEAFF. The DNA for the CDR3 is TGTGCCAGCAGGGGTCGGGGGGGCGAGAACACTGAAGCTTTCTTT.

This sequence joins TRBV25-1 and TRBJ2-2; D unresolved. This CDR3 has 12 amino acids. Germline values: CDR1 MGHDK, CDR2 SYGVNS. V was pared by 0 bases and J by 6 bases, with 2 bases between. CDR3 residues: CASSEYPGELFF. In DNA, the CDR3 is TGTGCCAGCAGTGAATATCCCGGGGAGCTGTTTTTT.

This sequence joins TRBV6-1 and TRBJ1-1, with 9 bases matching TRBD1. Germline CDR1 and CDR2: MNHNS and SASEGT. Unmatched junction bases numbered 8, after V lost 10 bases and J lost 5 bases. This CDR3 has 13 amino acids. Here the CDR3 reads CATDRGIGTEAFF. The CDR3 region has the DNA TGTGCCACCGACAGGGGGATTGGGACTGAAGCTTTCTTT.

This chain links TRBV14 with TRBJ2-3, with D unclear. Looked up from germline, CDR1 is SGHDN and CDR2 is FVKESK. The CDR3 spans 11 residues. V dropped 1 base and J dropped 6 bases, with 2 bases sitting between them. The chain's CDR3 is CASSQGDTQYF. CDR3 coding DNA: TGTGCCAGCAGCCAAGGTGATACGCAGTATTTT.

The gene calls are TRBV27 and TRBJ2-3, with D tentatively TRBD1 (5 bases). The length of the CDR3 is 14 residues. Per germline, CDR1 MNHEY and CDR2 SMNVEV (reference sequence). Deletions cut 3 bases from V and 2 bases from J, with 9 bases between. The DNA for the CDR3 is TGTGCCAGCAGTTTTGACAGTTTCACAGATACGCAGTATTTT. Encoded protein: CASSFDSFTDTQYF.

The V gene is TRBV4-2, the J gene TRBJ2-7; TRBD2 matches 10 bases. CDR3 length: 15 amino acids. Germline CDR1 LGHNA, CDR2 YNFKEQ. V lost 2 bases and J lost 3; bases outside the gene matches: 4. In DNA, the CDR3 is TGTGCCAGCAGCCAACAGACTAGCGGGCTCTACGAGCAGTACTTC. This sequence encodes CASSQQTSGLYEQYF.

The chain is built from TRBV30 and TRBJ1-2; the D is unclear. The CDR3 runs 16 residues. CDR1 and CDR2 (germline): GTSNPN, SVGIG (reference sequence). V was shortened by 1 base and J by 8 bases, with 23 bases between the two germline ends. CDR3 amino acids: CAWSGLPPGASEGYTF. The CDR3 DNA follows: TGTGCCTGGAGTGGCCTCCCACCAGGTGCTTCGGAAGGCTACACCTTC.

The chain joins TRBV5-1 to TRBJ1-2; D is possibly TRBD1 (5 bases). The V end lost 2 bases, the J end lost 4 bases, and 6 bases lay between the germline ends. Germline V gene sequence: CDR1 SGHRS, CDR2 YFSETQ. The CDR3 has 12 residues. The CDR3 reads CASSFDSYGYTF. Written as DNA, the CDR3 is TGCGCCAGCAGCTTCGACAGCTATGGCTACACCTTC.

The gene calls are TRBV6-5 and TRBJ1-1; tentatively, D is TRBD1 (6 bases). CDR1 is MNHEY, CDR2 SVGAGI, per germline. This CDR3 comprises 13 residues. V gave up 5 bases and J gave up 5 bases, with 12 bases separating them. The CDR3 coding sequence is TGTGCCAGCAGTCGACAGGTTAGGACTGAAGCTTTCTTT. This codes for CASSRQVRTEAFF.

The V call is TRBV7-3, the J call TRBJ2-1; TRBD2 agrees at 10 bases. The V and J ends lost 5 bases and 6 bases, in that order; junction bases with no gene match: 7. CDR3 size: 15 residues. CDR1 and CDR2 from the germline V gene are SGHTA and FQGTGA. CDR3 DNA: TGTGCCAGCAGCCCAGCGGGGGGGCGAGGCAATGAGCAGTTCTTC. Translating gives CASSPAGGRGNEQFF. The whole variable domain, remainder taken from reference TRBV7-3 and TRBJ2-1, is GAGVSQTPSNKVTEKGKYVELRCDPISGHTALYWYRQSLGQGPEFLIYFQGTGAADDSGLPNDRFFAVRPEGSVSTLKIQRTERGDSAVYLCASSPAGGRGNEQFFGPGTRLTVL.

This clone was observed a single time. This chain links TRBV30 with TRBJ1-3; D is unresolved. The CDR3 consists of 15 residues. Germline V lookup: CDR1 GTSNPN, CDR2 SVGIG (reference sequence). V gave up 3 bases and J gave up 2 bases, with 14 bases separating them. CDR3 bases: TGTGCCTGGAGCGAAGCGGAGGAGCCTGGAAACACCATATATTTT. It yields the protein CAWSEAEEPGNTIYF.

This sequence joins TRBV6-1 and TRBJ1-2; D gene unclear. The V gene lost 2 bases and the J gene lost 2 bases, with 15 bases spanning the gap. The CDR3 runs 16 residues. The germline V gene encodes CDR1 MNHNS and CDR2 SASEGT. The CDR3 loop reads CASSERHGGMNYGYTF. The DNA for the CDR3 is TGTGCCAGCAGTGAAAGGCACGGCGGAATGAACTATGGCTACACCTTC.

The rearrangement links TRBV29-1 to TRBJ2-5, with a tentative D call TRBD1 (6 bases). The CDR3 extends over 12 amino acids. Germline V gives CDR1 SQVTM, CDR2 ANQGSEA. V lost 6 bases and J 5 bases, leaving 13 bases between the germline ends. The CDR3 reads CSVRQDLETQYF. CDR3 in DNA: TGCAGCGTCCGACAGGATTTGGAGACCCAGTACTTC.

This clone was observed a handful of times. The chain employs TRBV7-3 and TRBJ2-2; the D gene is possibly TRBD2 (5 bases). CDR1 SGHTA and CDR2 FQGTGA come from the germline V gene. Trimming removed 3 bases at V and 4 bases at J, with 6 bases between. The CDR3 loop spans 13 amino acids. This CDR3 reads CASSLAGTGELFF. The CDR3 coding sequence is TGTGCCAGCAGCTTGGCGGGCACCGGGGAGCTGTTTTTT.

The chain links TRBV7-8 to TRBJ2-1, with 14 bases aligning to TRBD2. Germline-derived CDR1 and CDR2 are SGHVS and FQNEAQ. V lost 7 bases, J lost 6 bases, and 14 bases stayed unmatched. The length of the CDR3 is 18 residues. The CDR3 protein is CASTERGTSGRQRNEQFF. CDR3 nucleotides: TGTGCCAGCACCGAACGTGGGACTAGCGGGAGACAGCGCAATGAGCAGTTCTTC.

This clone was counted a single time. The rearrangement uses TRBV10-3 and TRBJ2-7, with D uncertain. The CDR3 totals 12 residues. Germline CDR1 and CDR2: ENHRY and SYGVKD. V shed 0 bases and J shed 7 bases, with 7 bases lying between them. CDR3 amino acids: CAISESLIEQYF. CDR3 sequence (DNA): TGTGCCATCAGTGAGTCACTCATAGAGCAGTACTTC.

CDR3 coding DNA: TGTGCCAGCAGCTCAGGGAGCACAGATACGCAGTATTTT. It specifies CASSSGSTDTQYF. The chain combines TRBV11-1 with TRBJ2-3, with D perhaps matching TRBD1 (5 bases). The CDR3 runs to 13 residues. The germline V and J ends were trimmed by 4 bases and 0 bases, with 5 bases remaining between them. Germline CDR1 and CDR2: SGHAT and FQDESV (reference sequence).

This chain links TRBV9 with TRBJ1-2; maybe TRBD1 (5 bases). V lost 0 bases, J lost 7 bases, and 13 bases lay in between. The germline gives CDR1 SGDLS, CDR2 YYNGEE. This CDR3 region has 14 residues. The CDR3 DNA is TGTGCCAGCAGCGTAGGGAAAGGGGAGGGTGGCTACACCTTC. It encodes CASSVGKGEGGYTF.

This sequence joins TRBV29-1 and TRBJ2-1, with 10 nucleotides matching TRBD2. J lost 6 bases, V lost 7 bases, and 6 bases had no gene match. Per the germline V gene, CDR1 is SQVTM and CDR2 is ANQGSEA. The CDR3 is made up of 13 amino acids. CDR3 loop: CSALAGDINEQFF. The DNA for the CDR3 is TGCAGCGCCCTAGCGGGGGACATCAATGAGCAGTTCTTC.

This clone showed up just a few times. V and J are TRBV7-6 and TRBJ2-2; D is unclear. V lost 1 base and J lost 5, with 8 bases in between. CDR1 and CDR2 from the germline V gene are SGHVS and FNYEAQ. This CDR3 contains 14 residues. CDR3 sequence (DNA): TGTGCCAGCAGCTTAGTTGGCCAGACCGGGGAGCTGTTTTTT. As protein: CASSLVGQTGELFF.

The V and J genes are TRBV5-8 and TRBJ2-5, with no clear D. Deletions cut 2 bases from V and 0 bases from J, with 14 bases between. Germline V lookup: CDR1 SGHTS, CDR2 YDEGEE. The CDR3 covers 16 residues. The DNA of the CDR3 is TGTGCCAGCAGCTTCATGTACGGATGGTACCAAGAGACCCAGTACTTC. It translates to CASSFMYGWYQETQYF.

This chain links TRBV7-2 with TRBJ1-2; a weak D match, TRBD1 (5 bases). From germline, CDR1 is SGHTA and CDR2 FQGNSA. The CDR3 consists of 14 residues. Trimming cost V 7 bases and J 3 bases, with 15 bases left between them. CDR3 residues: CASTLGLGDYGYTF. The CDR3 region has the DNA TGTGCCAGCACCCTCGGCCTGGGGGACTATGGCTACACCTTC. Full variable domain (missing parts from reference TRBV7-2 and TRBJ1-2): GAGVSQSPSNKVTEKGKDVELRCDPISGHTALYWYRQSLGQGLEFLIYFQGNSAPDKSGLPSDRFSAERTGGSVSTLTIQRTQQEDSAVYLCASTLGLGDYGYTFGSGTRLTVV.

The chain links TRBV7-2 to TRBJ1-5, with 7 bases matching TRBD1. Germline CDR1 and CDR2: SGHTA and FQGNSA. The CDR3 has 15 amino acids. Trimming took 4 bases from V and 3 from J; bases not matched to a gene: 6. CDR3 nucleotide sequence: TGTGCCAGCAGCTCCCTCGGGACAGCCAATCAGCCCCAGCATTTT. It specifies CASSSLGTANQPQHF.